This paragraph reports one TCR beta chain. Its target is not known. This specimen belongs to a study of cytomegalovirus exposure and HLA in healthy donors. Overall study context: Both the 120 or so validation repertoires and the approximately 670 first-cohort repertoires used the same platform, as reported by a later analysis. Study-wide findings and caveats: The dataset shows that most TCR sequences were rare, while some public TCRs occurred in many donors. The study labeled more than 150 TCR beta chains cytomegalovirus-associated. A classifier reportedly called cytomegalovirus status with high sensitivity and specificity.

TCRdb's table, derived via immunoSEQ multiplex PCR, lists solely in-frame clones and lacks some. The sample holds more than 250,000 clones, 87% seen once. V lost 0 bases to trimming and J lost 6 bases, with 13 bases between them. The CDR3 covers 16 residues. In germline, CDR1 is SGHDT, CDR2 YYEEEE. Material for sequencing was PBMCs. The receptor was derived from a woman in her thirties in good health and CMV-seropositive. The rearrangement joins TRBV5-6 to TRBJ1-6; tentatively, D is TRBD1 (5 bases). In nucleotides, the CDR3 is TGTGCCAGCAGCTTGGCTGGGAGGGGTTCTAATTCACCCCTCCACTTT. This translates into CASSLAGRGSNSPLHF.